This T cell receptor (beta chain) was identified in a study of cytomegalovirus exposure and HLA in healthy donors. About this clone: Its matching antigen is unknown.

Study-wide results and caveats: As confirmed in vitro, a few CMV-associated chains were specific for CMV antigens. Reported performance of the classifier showed diagnosis of cytomegalovirus status with high specificity and sensitivity.

The PCR made use of 60 Vbeta and 13 Jbeta primers. Clones were sequenced by immunoSEQ multiplex PCR, and TCRdb holds only the in-frame ones, with some missing. The sample holds about 210,000 clones, around 87% seen once. Sample: PBMCs. The sequence came from a boy aged 2 to 9 in good health and CMV-seronegative.

The CDR3 sequence is CASSPGFSYEQYF. The CDR3 DNA reads as TGTGCCAGCAGCCCGGGATTTTCCTACGAGCAGTACTTC. V gene TRBV11-3 combines with J gene TRBJ2-7, with D possibly matching TRBD2 (5 bases). Trimming left V 5 bases short and J 1 base short, with 9 bases between. The V gene's germline CDR1 is SGHNT and CDR2 YENEEA. The CDR3 length is 13 residues.